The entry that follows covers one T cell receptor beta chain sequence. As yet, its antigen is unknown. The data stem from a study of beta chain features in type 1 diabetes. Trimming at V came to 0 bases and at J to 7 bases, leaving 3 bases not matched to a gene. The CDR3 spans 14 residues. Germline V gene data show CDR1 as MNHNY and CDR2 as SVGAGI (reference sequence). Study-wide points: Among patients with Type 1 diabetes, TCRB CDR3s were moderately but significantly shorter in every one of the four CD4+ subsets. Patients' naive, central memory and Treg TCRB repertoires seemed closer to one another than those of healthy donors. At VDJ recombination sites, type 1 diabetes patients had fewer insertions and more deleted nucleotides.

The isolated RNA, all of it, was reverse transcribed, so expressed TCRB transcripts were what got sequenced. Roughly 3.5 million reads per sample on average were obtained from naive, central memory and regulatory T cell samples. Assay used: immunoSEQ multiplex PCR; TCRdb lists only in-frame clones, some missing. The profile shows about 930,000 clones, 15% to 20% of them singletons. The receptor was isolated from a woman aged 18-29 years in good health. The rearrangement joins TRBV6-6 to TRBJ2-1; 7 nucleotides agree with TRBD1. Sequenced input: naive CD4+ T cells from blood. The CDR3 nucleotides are TGTGCCAGCAGTTACTCGACAGGGATGAATGAGCAGTTCTTC. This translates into CASSYSTGMNEQFF.